Listed here are 5 T cell receptor beta chains from one sample, sequenced in a study of human T cells and chemical hapten exposure. Time point indicated: patch test 1, 2 weeks after DPC sensitization. Treatment defined: therapeutic diphenylcyclopropenone sensitization with weekly scalp DPC. TCRdb called the RACE reads again in MiXCR, with one record for every CDR3 protein. Among roughly 120,000 distinct CDR3 sequences listed, around 15% were seen once. Sequenced material: whole blood, taken in connection with sensitization to the hapten diphenylcyclopropenone (DPC). These TCRs come from a man between 18 and 29 years old with alopecia areata. Some clones in this sample may be carry-over from other donors' samples.

The chain uses TRBV4-2 and TRBJ1-6, with TRBD1 matching 8 bases. The length of the CDR3 is 16 residues. Losses at the gene ends were 3 bases for V and 7 bases for J; bases not matched to a gene: 8. Germline V gene data show CDR1 as LGHNA and CDR2 as YNFKEQ. The CDR3 coding sequence is TGTGCCAGCAGCCAGGCGACAGGGGTAGGGAATTCACCCCTCCACTTT. As protein: CASSQATGVGNSPLHF.

This clonotype has ten or more counts. This chain connects TRBV7-3 to TRBJ1-1; possibly TRBD1 for D (6 bases). Per the germline V gene, CDR1 is SGHTA and CDR2 is FQGTGA. CDR3 size: 12 residues. The germline V and J ends were trimmed by 8 bases and 11 bases, with 18 bases remaining between them. The CDR3 region has the DNA TGTGCCAGCGGACTGGGGGCAATCGGGGCTTTCTTT. Translated: CASGLGAIGAFF.

Ten or more counts support this clonotype. This chain uses TRBV4-1 with TRBJ2-1, with 9 nucleotides matching TRBD1. Germline-derived CDR1 and CDR2 are MGHRA and YSYEKL. V was pared by 4 bases and J by 4 bases, with 8 bases of the junction left unmatched. This CDR3 contains 16 residues. The CDR3 sequence is CASSLQGAPNYNEQFF. DNA of the CDR3: TGCGCCAGCAGCCTACAGGGGGCCCCGAATTACAATGAGCAGTTCTTC.

In this sample, this clonotype turned up a few times. This chain joins TRBV28 and TRBJ2-1, with TRBD2 identical over 9 bases. The CDR3 sequence is 16 residues long. The germline gives CDR1 MDHEN, CDR2 SYDVKM. Losses at the gene ends were 5 bases for V and 8 bases for J; bases not matched to a gene: 13. Here the CDR3 reads CASSPSRGGGADEQFF. CDR3 DNA sequence: TGTGCCAGCAGTCCCTCCCGTGGCGGGGGGGCCGATGAGCAGTTCTTC.

This clonotype was picked up a small number of times. This rearrangement joins TRBV29-1 to TRBJ2-7, with a possible D match to TRBD1 (6 bases). Trimming cost V 4 bases and J 2 bases, with 12 bases left between them. The CDR3 is made up of 13 amino acids. The germline V gene encodes CDR1 SQVTM and CDR2 ANQGSEA. CDR3 region: CSVVPHRAYEQYF. CDR3 DNA: TGCAGCGTTGTTCCCCACAGGGCCTACGAGCAGTACTTC.